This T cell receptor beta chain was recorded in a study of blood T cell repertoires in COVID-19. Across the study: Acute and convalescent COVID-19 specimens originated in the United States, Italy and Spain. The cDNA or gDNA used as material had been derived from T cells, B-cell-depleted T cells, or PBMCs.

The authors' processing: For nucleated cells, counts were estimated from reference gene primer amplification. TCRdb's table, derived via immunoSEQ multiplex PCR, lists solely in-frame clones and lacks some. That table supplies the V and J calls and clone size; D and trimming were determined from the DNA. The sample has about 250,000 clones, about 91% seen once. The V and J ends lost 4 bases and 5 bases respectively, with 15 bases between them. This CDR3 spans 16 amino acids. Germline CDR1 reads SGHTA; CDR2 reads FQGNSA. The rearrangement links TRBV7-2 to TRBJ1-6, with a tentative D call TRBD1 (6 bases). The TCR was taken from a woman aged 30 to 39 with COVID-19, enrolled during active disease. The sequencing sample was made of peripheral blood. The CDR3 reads CASSWRTVTNNSPLHF. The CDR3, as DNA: TGTGCCAGCAGCTGGCGGACAGTTACTAATAATTCACCCCTCCACTTT.